The clone carrying this T cell receptor (beta chain) was seen many times. Its antigen remains unidentified. The study reverse transcribed the entire isolated RNA, so it sequenced expressed TCRB transcripts. Profiling relied on immunoSEQ multiplex PCR, and the TCRdb table lists in-frame clones only, not all of them. The sample gives roughly 150,000 clones, approximately 8.1% of which show up once; about 0.6% is in the top ten. This sample was included in a study of beta chain features in type 1 diabetes. V was pared by 2 bases and J by 0 bases, with 15 bases of the junction left unmatched. The V gene's germline CDR1 is SGHVS and CDR2 FQNEAQ. The CDR3 runs 20 residues. One heparinised draw of blood, averaging around 120 mL, came from each donor. Whole-study results and caveats: No resolution was reached here on whether HLA type influences TCRB rearrangement. For Type 1 diabetes patients, all four CD4+ subsets carried TCRB CDR3s that were moderately but significantly shorter. Sampled from patients, naive, central memory and Treg TCRB repertoires appeared more similar than those sampled from healthy donors.

The rearrangement uses TRBV7-8 and TRBJ2-2, with TRBD1 matching over 7 bases. This clonotype originated in a man between 18 and 35 years old in good health. The sequencing sample was made of central memory CD4+ T cells from blood. The CDR3 loop reads CASSLPRAPTGIANTGELFF. DNA of the CDR3: TGTGCCAGCAGCTTACCACGGGCACCGACAGGGATCGCGAACACCGGGGAGCTGTTTTTT.